The 6 T cell receptor beta chains given below trace back to one sample, sequenced in a study of blood T cells in healthy people across ages. Through a sample-barcoded 5' primer and a J-beta primer mix, a second PCR was run for roughly 6 to 11 cycles. Each CDR3 protein is one row after TCRdb ran MiXCR on the 5' RACE reads. The sample lists under 2 million distinct CDR3 sequences; about 35% were seen once. The source material was blood. The receptor source for this set is a woman younger than 45 in good health.

This clonotype was observed a few times. The chain joins TRBV7-3 to TRBJ2-7; 8 positions match TRBD2. Germline loops: CDR1 SGHTA, CDR2 FQGTGA. Unmatched junction bases numbered 14, after V lost 7 bases and J lost 0 bases. The CDR3 length is 17 residues. The CDR3 DNA reads TGTGCCAGCACCCTGGAGAACGGGAGGGTCCTCTCCTACGAGCAGTACTTC. Protein sequence: CASTLENGRVLSYEQYF.

This clonotype has just a few counts. V is TRBV6-1 and J is TRBJ2-3; a weak D match, TRBD1 (5 bases). The CDR3 consists of 17 residues. The V end was cut by 3 bases, the J end by 3 bases, with 19 bases between. Germline values: CDR1 MNHNS, CDR2 SASEGT. Here the CDR3 reads CASSEPVGVGSTDTQYF. The CDR3 DNA is TGTGCCAGCAGTGAGCCCGTAGGGGTCGGGTCGACAGATACGCAGTATTTT.

Concerning this clonotype itself: Germline and junction disagree at one end, which may indicate a read error. The CDR3 spells CASSWTVSNSPLHF. The CDR3 nucleotides read TGTGCCAGCAGTTGGACAGTTTCAAATTCACCCCTCCACTTC. V and J are TRBV6-1 and TRBJ1-6, with D possibly matching TRBD1 (6 bases). This CDR3 region has 14 residues. CDR1 MNHNS and CDR2 SASEGT come from the germline V gene.

Worth noting for this clonotype: One end of the junction varies from germline; a read error may be responsible. The rearrangement joins TRBV29-1 to TRBJ2-2, with 8 positions matching TRBD2. The CDR3 length is 14 residues. The V gene's germline CDR1 is SQVTM and CDR2 ANQGSEA. CDR3 nucleotide sequence: TGCAGCGCCGGGGGGGGGCGAAACACCGGGGAGCGGTTTTTT. Translated, it gives CSAGGGRNTGERFF.

This clonotype was recorded at least ten times. The V gene is TRBV29-1, the J gene TRBJ1-2; TRBD1 matches at 7 bases. The V and J ends lost 6 bases and 2 bases, in that order; junction bases with no gene match: 6. The CDR3 totals 13 residues. Germline lookup yields CDR1 SQVTM and CDR2 ANQGSEA. CDR3 loop: CSVPWTGNYGYTF. DNA of the CDR3: TGCAGCGTCCCGTGGACAGGCAACTATGGCTACACCTTC.

The V call is TRBV7-6, the J call TRBJ1-5, with D possibly matching TRBD1 (6 bases). V was shortened by 3 bases and J by 8 bases, with 14 bases between the two germline ends. Germline V gives CDR1 SGHVS, CDR2 FNYEAQ. The CDR3 is 14 amino acids. For the CDR3, the DNA is TGTGCCAGCAGCTTCGGGGGGCGAAGGGAGCCCCAGCATTTT. Amino acid sequence: CASSFGGRREPQHF.